This record looks at one TCR beta chain sequence and its context. This clone was counted a single time. The specificity of this receptor is unknown. There are no base qualities to consult, and no much larger clone falls within one base. The data belong to a study of OX40 agonist ivuxolimab in advanced cancers. Turning to the overall study: Ivuxolimab, which targeted the costimulatory receptor OX40 (CD134), was an agonistic, fully human IgG2 monoclonal antibody. Partial responses occurred in three dose-escalation patients, of whom one had hepatocellular carcinoma and two had cutaneous melanoma. Intravenous ivuxolimab was administered to patients every 2 weeks at six dose levels: 0.01, 0.1, 0.3, 1.5, 3 and 10 mg/kg. Of the roughly 54 dose-escalation patients, hepatocellular carcinoma was present in 19, melanoma in roughly 15, renal cell carcinoma in 9 and head and neck cancer in 9. The paper reports the monotherapy dose-escalation portion (N of about 52 patients) of the phase I ivuxolimab trial. A male proportion of 70% to 90% and a mean age of around 60 years, ranging from roughly 23 to 85, were recorded for the dose-escalation cohort. The point of sequencing TCRbeta in the periphery was to test whether ivuxolimab changed TCR sequence diversity and drove clonal T-cell expansion. Patients were allowed to have had prior anti-PD-1, anti-PD-L1 or anti-CTLA-4 therapy, and 40% of the dose-escalation patients had been treated with checkpoint inhibitors. What the research found in general, with its limitations: At doses of 0.1 to 3.0 mg/kg, clonal expansion of both CD4+ and CD8+ blood T cells was observed from baseline to week 6. Antigen specificity was not determined for the clonally expanded peripheral T cells. After ivuxolimab, expanded clones were on average more numerous among CD8+ T cells than among CD4+ T cells. Low levels of normalized T-cell clonal expansion were also seen in some nonresponding patients. In the 0.1-3.0 mg/kg groups, partial responders were among the patients with the lowest normalized peripheral clonal expansion, particularly in CD8+ T cells.

The trial excluded patients who had a history of autoimmune disease or who were on systemic immunosuppression. In every dose cohort, peripheral blood was drawn for TCR sequencing at baseline, cycle 4 day 1, and cycle 7 day 1. Samples were obtained from an open-label, multicenter, first-in-human phase I dose-escalation trial of ivuxolimab. The trial enrolled adults with locally advanced or metastatic head and neck squamous cell, hepatocellular, melanoma or renal cell carcinoma. CD4+ and CD8+ T cells were sorted separately from peripheral blood before TCR sequencing. For sequencing of the TCRbeta CDR3 region, genomic DNA was extracted from the sorted cells. The immunoSEQ Assay was used to sequence the TCRbeta CDR3 regions. TCRdb mirrors the immuneACCESS table, restricted to in-frame sequences. Some clones are absent from its copies; in checked studies, under half trace to an unresolved V gene, and the reason for the others is unknown. The sample profile shows 26,000 or so clones; around nine tenths of them were found once. Roughly 19% of the sample is held by the ten biggest clonotypes.

The trim is 0 bases for V and 0 bases for J, with a gap of 7 bases between the germline ends. The CDR3 numbers 16 residues from cysteine through phenylalanine. Only CDR3 DNA remains: 48 bases, in frame from the first base. In the germline V gene, CDR1 corresponds to SGDLS and CDR2 to YYNGEE. The chain was built from TRBV9 and TRBJ2-6, with the D segment identity uncertain. This receptor was taken from an adult with an advanced solid tumor such as melanoma, head and neck, liver or kidney cancer. The source material was CD4+ or CD8+ T cells sorted from blood, sampled in a trial of the OX40 agonist ivuxolimab. DNA sequence: TGTGCCAGCAGCGTAGATGGTAGCTCTGGGGCCAACGTCCTGACTTTC. It specifies CASSVDGSSGANVLTF.